This TCR beta chain was captured by sequencing in a study of OX40 agonist ivuxolimab in advanced cancers. Study outcomes and limitations: Among the lowest peripheral clonal expansion occurred in 0.1-3.0 mg/kg partial responders.

Some clones are missing from TCRdb's copy, which holds only in-frame ones; the method was immunoSEQ multiplex PCR. The sample holds about 46,000 clones; approximately 86% are singletons and the top ten take approximately 11%. CDR3 length: 14 residues. Germline CDR1 is SGDLS and CDR2 is YYNGEE. V was clipped by 3 bases and J by 1 base, with 11 bases between them. Autoimmune disease history or systemic immunosuppression meant exclusion. Of note for this clone: Its specificity is not known.

The chain joins TRBV9 to TRBJ2-7; D possibly corresponds to TRBD1 (6 bases). The clonotype comes from an adult with an advanced solid tumor such as melanoma, head and neck, liver or kidney cancer. The starting material was CD4+ or CD8+ T cells sorted from blood, obtained in a trial of the OX40 agonist ivuxolimab. CDR3 nucleotide sequence: TGTGCCAGCAGCGGCCGGGACATATCCTACGAGCAGTACTTC. Translated: CASSGRDISYEQYF.